This TCR beta chain originates from a study of neurological immune-mediated disorders (dated by TCRdb to about 2019). Regarding the study in general: Using UMI-based sequencing, the study compared peripheral blood TCR-beta repertoires from patients with HTLV-I-associated myelopathy (HAM/TSP), patients with multiple sclerosis, and healthy controls. The cohort comprised around 70 subjects: some 14 HAM/TSP patients, 35 or so multiple sclerosis patients and about 20 healthy controls. Each longitudinal HAM/TSP and healthy donor was sampled at 3 time-points spaced at about 3-40 month intervals. The roughly 110 TCR-beta libraries covered PBMC samples along with longitudinal samples, technical triplicates, and paired sorted CD4+ and CD8+ T-cell subsets. Study-wide findings and limitations: No identical CDR3 amino acid sequences were shared among expanded clones across subjects, suggesting private TCR-beta repertoires in all groups. TCR clonal expansion was highest in HAM/TSP patients and lowest in MS patients, with MS patients falling below even healthy controls.

The CDR3 starts with the cysteine, ends with the phenylalanine, and has 15 residues. The read is trimmed to its CDR3 DNA, 45 bases read in frame from base 1. From the germline V gene (reference sequence), CDR1 is SSHAT and CDR2 is FNYEAQ. The time point label here, explained by the study, means: longitudinal time-point 3. Unsorted PBMC libraries were generated from 2 million PBMCs stored in RNAlater at -80 °C until RNA extraction. Peripheral blood was subjected to Ficoll-Hypaque density gradient centrifugation to isolate PBMCs, which were then cryopreserved in liquid nitrogen. cDNA was synthesized by template-switch 5'RACE using a primer carrying a 10-nucleotide random unique molecular identifier by which each TCR transcript was tagged. Every sequencing run yielded over 190 million TCR-beta sequences covering 15-18 subjects. Total RNA was extracted with the RNeasy kit. Using the KAPA Real-time Library Amplification kit, TCR-beta VDJ regions were amplified with primers for the TCR constant region and the 5'RACE anchor. Sample indexes and Illumina adaptors were added in a first PCR, and a second PCR then increased library yield. The roughly 650 bp TCR product was size-selected on a 2% E-gel SizeSelection system after Ampure bead purification. Before pooling, library quality was checked on a Bioanalyzer, concentration was measured with Qubit, and libraries were quantified with the Kapa Library Quantification kit. Libraries were sequenced paired-end 2 x 150 bp on an Illumina HiSeq 2500. To increase sequence diversity, about 25-31% phiX was spiked into each library pool. From the authors' description of their analysis: The quality-filtered reads were processed with the UMI-based MiGEC pipeline, whose error correction step removed more than 75% of the raw TCR sequences. IMGT germline references were used for alignment of VDJ genes, and clonotypes were defined by a unique CDR3 amino acid sequence together with V-J genes. VDJtools evaluated clonal expansion, Shannon diversity and CDR3 relatedness (CalcPairwiseDistances, ClusterSamples); CLCbio workbench built phylogenetic trees. A clone was classed as expanded if it had 8 or more unique UMIs, a cutoff based on coefficient-of-variation modelling across technical triplicates. TCRdb itself trimmed the public reads at Q25 with fastp, ran MiXCR and retained productive beta chains. Records with the same CDR3 protein are collapsed into one entry carrying the most frequent genes and DNA. The authors' filters were not applied to this entry. Present in this sample are around 49,000 distinct CDR3 sequences, roughly 13% of which were seen just once. 9% of the sample is taken by the ten largest.

This clonotype was seen at least ten times. Its antigen is still unknown. At one end the junction does not follow the germline gene, possibly because of a read error. Sequenced material: PBMCs. The chain links TRBV7-7 with TRBJ2-2; TRBD1 fits 10 bases in the junction. This clonotype was sampled from a male donor with HTLV-1-associated myelopathy (HAM/TSP). The CDR3 protein sequence reads: CASSVGTGVTGELFF. The bases are TGTGCTAGCAGCGTCGGGACAGGGGTGACCGGGGAGCTGTTTTTT.